This TCR beta chain was recovered during a study of control samples from healthy donors and cancer patients. Here immunoSEQ multiplex PCR was the method, and the copy in TCRdb shows in-frame clones only, minus some. Among around 100,000 clones listed, around nine tenths were seen once. J was trimmed by 5 bases and V by 7 bases; bases with no gene match: 7. Germline V CDR1 and CDR2: MNHEY, SVGAGI. The CDR3 length is 13 residues. The clonotype comes from a man aged 25 to 40 in good health. The sample was blood. This chain uses TRBV6-5 with TRBJ2-7, with 8 bases matching TRBD1. This CDR3 reads CASTVDRDHEQYF. In nucleotides, the CDR3 is TGTGCCAGCACGGTGGACAGGGACCACGAGCAGTACTTC.